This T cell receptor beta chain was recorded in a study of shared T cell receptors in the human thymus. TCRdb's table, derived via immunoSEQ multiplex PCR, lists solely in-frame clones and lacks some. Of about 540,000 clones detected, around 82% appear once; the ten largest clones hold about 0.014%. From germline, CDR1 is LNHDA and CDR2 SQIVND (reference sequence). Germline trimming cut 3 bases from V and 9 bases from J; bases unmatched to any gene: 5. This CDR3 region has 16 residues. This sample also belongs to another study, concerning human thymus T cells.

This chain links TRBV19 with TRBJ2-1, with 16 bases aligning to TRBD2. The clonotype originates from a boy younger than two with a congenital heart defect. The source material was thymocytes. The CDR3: CASSIGTSGRASEQFF. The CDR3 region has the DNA TGTGCCAGTAGTATCGGGACTAGCGGGAGGGCGAGTGAGCAGTTCTTC. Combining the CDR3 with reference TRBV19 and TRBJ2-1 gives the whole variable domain DGGITQSPKYLFRKEGQNVTLSCEQNLNHDAMYWYRQDPGQGLRLIYYSQIVNDFQKGDIAEGYSVSREKKESFPLTVTSAQKNPTAFYLCASSIGTSGRASEQFFGPGTRLTVL.